One and the same sample provided the 32 T cell receptor beta chains below, sequenced in a study of blood T cell repertoires in COVID-19. Sequenced by immunoSEQ multiplex PCR; TCRdb stores in-frame clones only, minus some. This sample has about 220,000 clones, with 75% to 85% found just once. Sequencing was performed on peripheral blood. The receptors shown here come from a woman in her seventies with COVID-19, enrolled during active disease.

CDR3: CASSQGLGPSGTNIQYF. The CDR3 DNA follows: TGCGCCAGCAGCCAGGGCCTAGGGCCTAGCGGGACGAACATTCAGTACTTC. The V and J genes are TRBV4-3 and TRBJ2-4, with 9 bases aligning to TRBD2. After removal of 3 bases from V and 7 bases from J, the junction contained 13 bases not matched to a gene. The CDR3 is 17 residues long. Germline CDR1 LGHNA, CDR2 YSLEER.

J is TRBJ2-2 and V is TRBV5-1, with 10 bases that match TRBD2. Per the germline V gene, CDR1 is SGHRS and CDR2 is YFSETQ. CDR3 length: 15 residues. The V segment lost 5 bases and the J segment 9 bases; nucleotides outside the gene matches: 10. This chain's CDR3 is CASSSTSGVRRELFF. CDR3 coding DNA: TGCGCCAGCAGTTCCACTAGCGGGGTGAGGCGGGAGCTGTTTTTT.

This clone was seen a handful of times. The chain combines TRBV19 with TRBJ1-2; 12 bases align to TRBD1. Germline loops: CDR1 LNHDA, CDR2 SQIVND (reference sequence). This CDR3 is 15 amino acids long. V trimming: 3 bases; J trimming: 7 bases; junction bases outside the gene matches: 6. CDR3 region: CASSIRDRGPGGYTF. CDR3 DNA: TGTGCCAGTAGTATCCGGGACAGGGGGCCAGGTGGCTACACCTTC.

The rearrangement joins TRBV7-6 to TRBJ2-5; the D gene is possibly TRBD2 (5 bases). V lost 1 base and J 2 bases, leaving 14 bases between the germline ends. CDR1 and CDR2 (germline): SGHVS, FNYEAQ. CDR3 length: 16 amino acids. The CDR3, as DNA: TGTGCCAGCAGCTTAGGCGAGAGGGCGGTACAAGAGACCCAGTACTTC. Encoded protein: CASSLGERAVQETQYF.

This clone has a handful of counts. Other DNA sequences in the sample encode the same CDR3. The rearrangement uses TRBV7-2 and TRBJ1-6; D remains unclear. Germline V gene data show CDR1 as SGHTA and CDR2 as FQGNSA. This CDR3 has 13 residues. The V end was cut by 3 bases, the J end by 7 bases, with 7 bases between. This CDR3 is CASSFRGNSPLHF. CDR3 DNA: TGTGCCAGCAGCTTCCGCGGGAATTCACCCCTCCACTTT.

This chain joins TRBV19 and TRBJ1-5; 8 nucleotides match TRBD1. This CDR3 is built from 17 residues. In germline, CDR1 is LNHDA, CDR2 SQIVND (reference sequence). Trimming removed 2 bases from V and 3 bases from J; junction bases left unmatched: 9. CDR3 amino acids: CASSIYTGGQNNQPQHF. The CDR3 coding sequence is TGTGCCAGTAGTATATATACAGGGGGACAGAACAATCAGCCCCAGCATTTT.

The V call is TRBV5-1, the J call TRBJ2-7; a weak D match, TRBD1 (5 bases). Trimming pared 5 bases from V and 6 bases from J, leaving 15 bases between. Germline-derived CDR1 and CDR2 are SGHRS and YFSETQ. The CDR3 length is 13 residues. The DNA of the CDR3 is TGCGCCAGCAGTAACACAGGTCCGGGCGAGCAGTACTTC. The encoded protein is CASSNTGPGEQYF.

The table lists this clone with a count of one. The chain carries TRBV6-4 and TRBJ1-2, with a tentative D call TRBD1 (5 bases). Germline loops: CDR1 MRHNA, CDR2 SNTAGT. V was pared by 3 bases and J by 5 bases, with 16 bases between. The CDR3 length is 15 residues. The CDR3 sequence is CASSEAPGSGYGYTF. Written as DNA, the CDR3 is TGTGCCAGCAGTGAAGCGCCCGGGTCAGGGTATGGCTACACCTTC.

This clone was detected once. Other DNA sequences from this sample encode an identical CDR3 as well. The chain has TRBV7-3 and TRBJ2-3, with D perhaps matching TRBD1 (6 bases). With 2 bases removed from V and 0 bases from J, the gap between germline ends came to 6 bases. Germline V lookup: CDR1 SGHTA, CDR2 FQGTGA. This CDR3 region has 14 residues. The CDR3 DNA sequence: TGTGCCAGCAGCTTAGGACAGAGCACAGATACGCAGTATTTT. It specifies CASSLGQSTDTQYF.

The chain couples TRBV5-1 to TRBJ2-5; D remains unclear. Germline CDR1 reads SGHRS; CDR2 reads YFSETQ. The CDR3 has 14 amino acids. The V end lost 0 bases, the J end lost 5 bases, and 11 bases lay between the germline ends. CDR3 sequence: CASSLGGARETQYF. The CDR3 DNA sequence: TGCGCCAGCAGCTTGGGTGGAGCGAGGGAGACCCAGTACTTC.

This rearrangement joins TRBV18 to TRBJ2-5, with no clear D. The CDR3 consists of 15 residues. Germline CDR1 KGHSH, CDR2 LQKENI. The V and J ends lost 5 bases and 1 base respectively, with 14 bases between them. The CDR3 bases are TGTGCCAGCTCAACATGGCAAGCAGGCCAAGAGACCCAGTACTTC. Amino acids: CASSTWQAGQETQYF.

The chain carries TRBV6-2 or TRBV6-3 and TRBJ1-2; weak D call: TRBD1 (6 bases). V lost 6 bases and J lost 5, with 19 bases in between. This CDR3 has 15 residues. The germline gives CDR1 MNHEY, CDR2 SVGEGT. The CDR3 sequence is CASSLPTGPIYGYTF. CDR3 sequence (DNA): TGTGCCAGCAGCCTTCCGACAGGACCAATTTATGGCTACACCTTC.

This chain connects TRBV30 to TRBJ1-1; maybe TRBD1 (6 bases). Trimming removed 3 bases at V and 1 base at J, with 15 bases between. There are 15 residues in the CDR3. CDR1 is GTSNPN and CDR2 is SVGIG in the germline V gene (reference sequence). As DNA, the CDR3 is TGTGCCTGGAGCGGCGTCGCGGGGGCGAACACTGAAGCTTTCTTT. This gives the protein CAWSGVAGANTEAFF.

V usage is TRBV19 and J usage is TRBJ1-2, with 7 bases fitting TRBD1. J lost 2 bases, V lost 6 bases, and 3 bases had no gene match. Germline V gene data show CDR1 as LNHDA and CDR2 as SQIVND (reference sequence). The CDR3 runs 13 residues. The CDR3 bases are TGTGCCAGTAGCCAGGGGGTCAACTATGGCTACACCTTC. It translates to CASSQGVNYGYTF.

This clone was detected many times. This chain connects TRBV28 to TRBJ2-7; 15 nucleotides align to TRBD2. The V segment lost 6 bases and the J segment 6 bases; nucleotides outside the gene matches: 9. Germline CDR1 reads MDHEN; CDR2 reads SYDVKM. The CDR3 loop spans 16 amino acids. The CDR3 region is CASRNGGLAGGLEQYF. The CDR3 DNA reads TGTGCCAGCAGGAACGGAGGACTAGCGGGAGGGCTCGAGCAGTACTTC.

The rearrangement joins TRBV9 to TRBJ2-1; TRBD2 agrees at 16 bases. The V segment lost 4 bases and the J segment 6 bases; nucleotides outside the gene matches: 7. The V gene's germline CDR1 is SGDLS and CDR2 YYNGEE. The CDR3 has 17 residues. CDR3 DNA: TGTGCCAGCAGCCTTCCTGGGACTAGCGGGAGGGTCAATGAGCAGTTCTTC. As protein: CASSLPGTSGRVNEQFF.

This clone appeared once. The chain employs TRBV11-3 and TRBJ1-1; no definite D call. V was trimmed by 3 bases and J by 5 bases, leaving 13 bases between them. CDR3 length: 14 amino acids. Looked up from germline, CDR1 is SGHNT and CDR2 is YENEEA. The CDR3 DNA reads TGTGCCAGCAGCTTTGCCCAGGTTGGGACTGAAGCTTTCTTT. It codes for CASSFAQVGTEAFF.

The V call is TRBV9, the J call TRBJ1-3; D gene ambiguous. The V and J ends lost 1 base and 0 bases respectively, with 5 bases between them. Germline CDR1 reads SGDLS; CDR2 reads YYNGEE. The CDR3 sequence is 14 residues long. The CDR3 reads CASSVRDSGNTIYF. The CDR3 coding sequence is TGTGCCAGCAGCGTACGGGACTCTGGAAACACCATATATTTT.

This clone was observed once. This rearrangement joins TRBV18 to TRBJ1-2; 7 nucleotides line up with TRBD1. The CDR3 totals 14 residues. Trimming cost V 5 bases and J 13 bases; bases outside gene matches: 16. The V gene's germline CDR1 is KGHSH and CDR2 LQKENI. CDR3 DNA sequence: TGTGCCAGCTCAGCCGGGACAGACGCCGCGTGGGGCACCTTC. This gives the protein CASSAGTDAAWGTF.

The rearrangement links TRBV4-1 to TRBJ2-2, with D unresolved. CDR1 is MGHRA and CDR2 is YSYEKL in the germline V gene. Trimming removed 3 bases at V and 0 bases at J, with 11 bases between. The CDR3 runs to 16 residues. The CDR3 reads CASSQYSNPNTGELFF. The CDR3 bases are TGCGCCAGCAGCCAGTACAGCAATCCGAACACCGGGGAGCTGTTTTTT.

The V and J genes are TRBV12-3 or TRBV12-4 and TRBJ1-2; the D is unclear. V was cut by 3 bases and J by 3 bases, with 5 bases left in between. This CDR3 region has 12 residues. This CDR3 is CASSFLYYGYTF. For the CDR3, the DNA is TGTGCCAGCAGTTTTCTTTACTATGGCTACACCTTC.

The chain uses TRBV18 and TRBJ1-2; 7 nucleotides match TRBD1. CDR1 and CDR2 (germline): KGHSH, LQKENI. V lost 6 bases, J lost 2 bases, and 6 bases stayed unmatched. This CDR3 is built from 14 residues. CDR3: CASSAQGDNYGYTF. Here the CDR3 DNA reads TGTGCCAGCTCCGCCCAGGGGGACAACTATGGCTACACCTTC.

This clone came up once. V gene TRBV5-1 combines with J gene TRBJ2-5, with 10 nucleotides matching TRBD2. The CDR3 is 18 amino acids. CDR1 and CDR2 (germline): SGHRS, YFSETQ. The V segment lost 1 base and the J segment 10 bases; nucleotides outside the gene matches: 19. CDR3 sequence (DNA): TGCGCCAGCAGCTTGACTCCCTTTGCTAGCGGGGGATCAAGAGGCCAGTACTTC. The encoded protein is CASSLTPFASGGSRGQYF.

In DNA form, the CDR3 reads TGCGCCAGCAGCTTGGAGGGATTTACTAGCACTGAAGCTTTCTTT. It translates to CASSLEGFTSTEAFF. V is TRBV5-1 and J is TRBJ1-1; D is undetermined. Trimming removed 0 bases at V and 4 bases at J, with 13 bases between. The CDR3 has 15 residues. Germline-derived CDR1 and CDR2 are SGHRS and YFSETQ.

V and J are TRBV19 and TRBJ1-4; D gene unclear. The V and J ends lost 6 bases and 0 bases respectively, with 8 bases between them. The germline gives CDR1 LNHDA, CDR2 SQIVND (reference sequence). The CDR3 covers 14 residues. DNA for the CDR3: TGTGCCAGTAGCCTGTCCGCAACTAATGAAAAACTGTTTTTT. It encodes CASSLSATNEKLFF. The whole variable domain, filled in from reference TRBV19 and TRBJ1-4, reads DGGITQSPKYLFRKEGQNVTLSCEQNLNHDAMYWYRQDPGQGLRLIYYSQIVNDFQKGDIAEGYSVSREKKESFPLTVTSAQKNPTAFYLCASSLSATNEKLFFGSGTQLSVL.

The rearrangement links TRBV11-3 to TRBJ1-2, with a tentative D call TRBD1 (6 bases). V lost 4 bases to trimming and J lost 4 bases, with 13 bases between them. Germline loops: CDR1 SGHNT, CDR2 YENEEA. This CDR3 contains 14 residues. CDR3 sequence (DNA): TGTGCCAGCAGCTCTGCCCGGACAGTCTATGGCTACACCTTC. Encoded protein: CASSSARTVYGYTF. The whole variable domain, remainder taken from reference TRBV11-3 and TRBJ1-2, is EAGVVQSPRYKIIEKKQPVAFWCNPISGHNTLYWYLQNLGQGPELLIRYENEEAVDDSQLPKDRFSAERLKGVDSTLKIQPAELGDSAVYLCASSSARTVYGYTFGSGTRLTVV.

V usage is TRBV7-3 and J usage is TRBJ1-2, with TRBD1 matching over 11 bases. Germline V gene sequence: CDR1 SGHTA, CDR2 FQGTGA. The ends lost 5 bases at V and 7 bases at J; junction bases unmatched: 3. This CDR3 contains 13 residues. CDR3 region: CASSTGQGAGYTF. CDR3 DNA sequence: TGTGCCAGCAGCACCGGACAGGGGGCTGGCTACACCTTC. The entire variable domain, with the rest obtained from reference TRBV7-3 and TRBJ1-2, is as follows: GAGVSQTPSNKVTEKGKYVELRCDPISGHTALYWYRQSLGQGPEFLIYFQGTGAADDSGLPNDRFFAVRPEGSVSTLKIQRTERGDSAVYLCASSTGQGAGYTFGSGTRLTVV.

V and J are TRBV7-2 and TRBJ1-1; TRBD1 aligns across 8 bases. With V trimmed by 5 bases and J by 0 bases, 5 bases remained unmatched. The CDR3 runs 15 residues. Germline assignment: CDR1 SGHTA and CDR2 FQGNSA. CDR3: CASSNRGSMNTEAFF. The CDR3 coding sequence is TGTGCCAGCAGCAACAGGGGGTCTATGAACACTGAAGCTTTCTTT.

The gene calls are TRBV7-5 and TRBJ1-3; the table's D call TRBD1 went unverified against the DNA. TRBV7-5 is a known pseudogene. CDR3 length: 16 residues. This CDR3 is CARSLAPDRGENTIYF. In DNA form, the CDR3 reads TGTGCCAGAAGCTTAGCCCCGGACAGGGGGGAAAACACCATATATTTT.

This chain links TRBV7-2 with TRBJ1-3, with TRBD1 as a possible D gene (5 bases). Trimming removed 0 bases at V and 1 base at J, with 10 bases between. Germline V CDR1 and CDR2: SGHTA, FQGNSA. This CDR3 has 16 residues. CDR3 bases: TGTGCCAGCAGCTTAGCGGGCAGGGATTCTGGAAACACCATATATTTT. As protein: CASSLAGRDSGNTIYF. The full variable domain, its missing parts supplied by reference TRBV7-2 and TRBJ1-3, is GAGVSQSPSNKVTEKGKDVELRCDPISGHTALYWYRQSLGQGLEFLIYFQGNSAPDKSGLPSDRFSAERTGGSVSTLTIQRTQQEDSAVYLCASSLAGRDSGNTIYFGEGSWLTVV.

The CDR3 DNA reads TGTGCCAGCAGCGATCGACTAGCGGGACTCTCTGGGGCCAACGTCCTGACTTTC. This sequence encodes CASSDRLAGLSGANVLTF. The chain couples TRBV7-9 to TRBJ2-6; 11 bases agree with TRBD2. The V segment lost 5 bases and the J segment 0 bases; nucleotides outside the gene matches: 6. Germline loops: CDR1 SEHNR, CDR2 FQNEAQ (reference sequence). This CDR3 contains 18 residues.

The rearrangement links TRBV19 to TRBJ2-1, with 12 bases fitting TRBD2. The CDR3 covers 17 residues. From germline, CDR1 is LNHDA and CDR2 SQIVND (reference sequence). V dropped 6 bases and J dropped 5; count of bases not matched to a gene: 11. The DNA of the CDR3 is TGTGCCAGTAGAATGACTAGCGGGAGTTTCCTGAACAATGAGCAGTTCTTC. It encodes CASRMTSGSFLNNEQFF.